One sample yielded the 26 T cell receptor beta chains listed below, sequenced in a study of vaccination effects on CD4 cells after COVID-19. No antigens are known for them. Antigen-specific CD4+ T cells expanded by the ViraFEST assay with viral peptide pools were then sequenced. Cells that had been cultured for 10 days were the source of isolated CD4+ T cells. The vaccine given was either BNT162b2 or mRNA-1273, in two doses. Profiling relied on immunoSEQ multiplex PCR, and the TCRdb table lists in-frame clones only, not all of them. This table has roughly 71,000 clones, less than 80% appearing once. Here the sequenced sample was CD4+ T cells from PBMCs cultured with HCoV-OC43 spike peptides, taken after COVID-19 vaccination. The subset was: HCoV-OC43 spike overlapping peptide pool stimulation. Source of these receptors: a human donor who received a COVID-19 vaccine.

J is TRBJ2-1 and V is TRBV10-3; 9 bases line up with TRBD1. V gave up 3 bases and J gave up 5 bases; unmatched junction bases: 8. Germline lookup yields CDR1 ENHRY and CDR2 SYGVKD. This CDR3 is 16 amino acids long. The CDR3, as DNA: TGTGCCATCAGTGACTCGAAGGGACAGGGCCACAATGAGCAGTTCTTC. The encoded protein is CAISDSKGQGHNEQFF.

This rearrangement joins TRBV18 to TRBJ1-1, with D perhaps matching TRBD1 (6 bases). The CDR3 totals 14 residues. CDR1 is KGHSH and CDR2 is LQKENI in the germline V gene. V lost 4 bases, J lost 1 base, and 10 bases lay in between. This CDR3 is CASSLSTGNTEAFF. The CDR3 bases are TGTGCCAGCTCACTCTCGACAGGGAACACTGAAGCTTTCTTT.

The chain recombines TRBV19 with TRBJ1-4; possible D gene TRBD1, 5 bases. The CDR3 length is 14 residues. V was clipped by 6 bases and J by 0 bases, with 8 bases between them. Germline CDR1 is LNHDA and CDR2 is SQIVND (reference sequence). CDR3 coding DNA: TGTGCCAGTAGGCGGGGCTCAACTAATGAAAAACTGTTTTTT. Translating it yields CASRRGSTNEKLFF.

Only one count was recorded for this clone. The chain employs TRBV6-5 and TRBJ2-7; no firm D call. CDR1 and CDR2 from the germline V gene are MNHEY and SVGAGI. V dropped 6 bases and J dropped 7 bases, with 13 bases sitting between them. This CDR3 has 12 amino acids. The CDR3 nucleotides are TGTGCCAGCAGGGTAGGCTCGCATGAGCAGTACGTC. Its translation: CASRVGSHEQYV.

The gene calls are TRBV10-2 and TRBJ2-1; D not resolved. CDR1 is WSHSY, CDR2 SAAADI, per germline. V lost 7 bases and J 3 bases, leaving 16 bases between the germline ends. This CDR3 has 15 amino acids. The DNA for the CDR3 is TGCGCCAGCACCATGATGGAGCACCTCTACAATGAGCAGTTCTTC. Its protein is CASTMMEHLYNEQFF.

The chain links TRBV18 to TRBJ2-7; TRBD1 or TRBD2 may be the D gene (5 bases each). The germline V and J ends were trimmed by 4 bases and 3 bases, with 10 bases remaining between them. The CDR3 runs to 13 residues. Germline-derived CDR1 and CDR2 are KGHSH and LQKENI. The CDR3 nucleotides are TGTGCCAGCTCACGGGACGGACTCTACGAGCAGTACGTC. Its translation: CASSRDGLYEQYV.

The V gene is TRBV12-5, the J gene TRBJ1-5; 9 bases map to TRBD1. After removal of 2 bases from V and 6 bases from J, the junction contained 14 bases not matched to a gene. CDR3 length: 18 amino acids. Per germline, CDR1 LGHNT and CDR2 FRNRAP. The CDR3 DNA reads as TGTGCTAGTGGTTTGTCTCTAAGGACAGGGGAGCGGGTTCAGCCCCAGCATTTT. Residues: CASGLSLRTGERVQPQHF.

This clone was seen a handful of times. This rearrangement joins TRBV30 to TRBJ1-2; D might be TRBD1 (5 bases). Per the germline V gene, CDR1 is GTSNPN and CDR2 is SVGIG (reference sequence). V lost 3 bases and J 2 bases, leaving 13 bases between the germline ends. CDR3 length: 14 residues. The CDR3, as DNA: TGTGCCTGGAGCGTACCGGGACCGAACTATGGCTACACCTTC. It codes for CAWSVPGPNYGYTF.

CDR3 in amino acids: CASSYKTGGYSPLHF. Written as DNA, the CDR3 is TGTGCCAGCAGTTACAAGACAGGGGGGTATTCACCCCTCCACTTT. V is TRBV6-5 and J is TRBJ1-6; 9 bases match TRBD1. V was pared by 2 bases and J by 8 bases, with 4 bases of the junction left unmatched. The CDR3 is 15 amino acids. Germline loops: CDR1 MNHEY, CDR2 SVGAGI.

The V and J genes are TRBV5-4 and TRBJ1-2; D is unclear. CDR1 and CDR2 (germline): SGHNT, YYREEE (reference sequence). The V end lost 2 bases, the J end lost 1 base, and 12 bases lay between the germline ends. The CDR3 covers 15 residues. CDR3 nucleotides: TGTGCCAGCAGCTTCCGGGAACGAATTAACTATGGCTACACCTTC. This encodes CASSFRERINYGYTF.

The chain recombines TRBV5-1 with TRBJ2-3; TRBD1 matches at 7 bases. This CDR3 has 16 amino acids. In germline, CDR1 is SGHRS, CDR2 YFSETQ. With V trimmed by 4 bases and J by 0 bases, 8 bases remained unmatched. The CDR3 spells CASSLFRDSSTDTQYF. CDR3 sequence (DNA): TGCGCCAGCAGCCTATTTAGGGACAGTAGCACAGATACGCAGTATTTT.

The chain couples TRBV30 to TRBJ2-4, with D perhaps TRBD2 (5 bases). This CDR3 contains 15 residues. Germline CDR1 and CDR2: GTSNPN and SVGIG (reference sequence). Trimming stripped 2 bases from V and 0 bases from J, with 11 bases between. Written as DNA, the CDR3 is TGTGCCTGGAGTCACAAGAGGGTAGCCAAAAACATTCAGTACTTC. This translates into CAWSHKRVAKNIQYF. The full variable domain, rest sourced from reference TRBV30 and TRBJ2-4, is SQTIHQWPATLVQPVGSPLSLECTVEGTSNPNLYWYRQAAGRGLQLLFYSVGIGQISSEVPQNLSASRPQDRQFILSSKKLLLSDSGFYLCAWSHKRVAKNIQYFGAGTRLSVL.

The rearrangement links TRBV5-6 to TRBJ1-2; 7 bases map to TRBD1. Germline V lookup: CDR1 SGHDT, CDR2 YYEEEE. This CDR3 comprises 14 residues. With 4 bases clipped from V and 8 bases from J, the junction kept 11 bases outside the gene matches. The CDR3 DNA reads TGTGCCAGCAGCCCTATTACAGGGGTCGGGGGCTACACCTTC. Protein product: CASSPITGVGGYTF. Using reference TRBV5-6 and TRBJ1-2 for the parts outside the CDR3, the full variable domain is DAGVTQSPTHLIKTRGQQVTLRCSPKSGHDTVSWYQQALGQGPQFIFQYYEEEERQRGNFPDRFSGHQFPNYSSELNVNALLLGDSALYLCASSPITGVGGYTFGSGTRLTVV.

In its sample, this clone was seen a few times. The chain uses TRBV6-5 and TRBJ2-2; D might be TRBD1 (6 bases). The germline V and J ends were trimmed by 10 bases and 7 bases, with 10 bases remaining between them. The CDR3 spans 11 residues. Germline assignment: CDR1 MNHEY and CDR2 SVGAGI. The CDR3 sequence is CATGTFGELFF. The CDR3 DNA sequence: TGTGCCACCGGGACATTCGGGGAGCTGTTTTTT.

The chain combines TRBV6-5 with TRBJ1-3; possible D gene TRBD1, 5 bases. The CDR3 length is 15 residues. With 5 bases removed from V and 10 bases from J, the gap between germline ends came to 21 bases. The germline V gene has CDR1 MNHEY and CDR2 SVGAGI. This CDR3 reads CASSLREGEVGTIYF. The CDR3, as DNA: TGTGCCAGCAGTCTCCGGGAAGGGGAGGTCGGGACCATATATTTT.

The chain couples TRBV5-1 to TRBJ2-3; 7 bases align to TRBD2. The CDR3 runs 19 residues. V was pared by 1 base and J by 0 bases, with 14 bases of the junction left unmatched. Germline values: CDR1 SGHRS, CDR2 YFSETQ. The DNA of the CDR3 is TGCGCCAGCAGCTTGTGGTATCTAAGTGGCGGGGGAAGCACAGATACGCAGTATTTT. It codes for CASSLWYLSGGGSTDTQYF. Drawing the rest from reference TRBV5-1 and TRBJ2-3, the complete variable domain is KAGVTQTPRYLIKTRGQQVTLSCSPISGHRSVSWYQQTPGQGLQFLFEYFSETQRNKGNFPGRFSGRQFSNSRSEMNVSTLELGDSALYLCASSLWYLSGGGSTDTQYFGPGTRLTVL.

This clone was seen a single time. The J gene is TRBJ2-1, the V gene TRBV20-1, with D unresolved. Germline V CDR1 and CDR2: DFQATT, SNEGSKA (reference sequence). This CDR3 is built from 10 residues. V was cut by 7 bases and J by 8 bases, with 9 bases left in between. The CDR3 region is CSGRRDEQFF. The CDR3 nucleotides read TGCAGTGGTCGTCGCGATGAGCAGTTCTTC.

The chain is built from TRBV19 and TRBJ1-1, with 9 bases that match TRBD1. The CDR3 sequence is 17 residues long. Germline V gene data show CDR1 as LNHDA and CDR2 as SQIVND (reference sequence). V shed 5 bases and J 1 base; nucleotides not matched to a gene: 11. CDR3 sequence: CASSLQTGGLANTEAFF. The CDR3, as DNA: TGTGCCAGTAGTCTCCAGACAGGGGGTTTAGCGAACACTGAAGCTTTCTTT.

The chain employs TRBV7-2 and TRBJ2-3; D ambiguous. CDR1 is SGHTA and CDR2 is FQGNSA in the germline V gene. CDR3 size: 12 residues. The V end was cut by 3 bases, the J end by 5 bases, with 6 bases between. The DNA for the CDR3 is TGTGCCAGCAGCTTTAATAGAGATACGCAGTATTTT. The encoded protein is CASSFNRDTQYF.

The gene calls are TRBV4-2 and TRBJ2-3; D might be TRBD2 (6 bases). The length of the CDR3 is 16 residues. With 4 bases removed from V and 2 bases from J, the gap between germline ends came to 16 bases. CDR1 and CDR2 (germline): LGHNA, YNFKEQ. Written as DNA, the CDR3 is TGTGCCAGCAGCCCCAACGACCCGGGACTCACAGATACGCAGTATTTT. It is translated as CASSPNDPGLTDTQYF.

This clone was picked up a small number of times. The gene calls are TRBV4-3 and TRBJ2-2; weak D call: TRBD2 (6 bases). V shed 7 bases and J shed 0 bases, with 15 bases lying between them. Germline V gene sequence: CDR1 LGHNA, CDR2 YSLEER. There are 16 residues in the CDR3. CDR3 nucleotide sequence: TGCGCCAGCATGCCGGGGGTCACCTCGAACACCGGGGAGCTGTTTTTT. Protein: CASMPGVTSNTGELFF.

This clone appeared a few times. The chain links TRBV6-2 or TRBV6-3 to TRBJ2-3; TRBD1 or TRBD2 may be the D gene (5 bases each). There are 14 residues in the CDR3. Trimming took off 6 bases at V and 1 base at J, with 11 bases between the two ends. Germline values: CDR1 MNHEY, CDR2 SVGEGT. CDR3 loop: CASSRGSRTDTQYF. The CDR3 DNA reads as TGTGCCAGCAGCCGGGGCAGCCGCACAGATACGCAGTATTTT.

The chain has TRBV3-1 (or the pseudogene TRBV3-2) and TRBJ1-2; D not certain. In germline, CDR1 is LGHDT, CDR2 YNNKEL (reference sequence). V lost 4 bases and J lost 8, with 17 bases in between. The CDR3 covers 14 residues. The CDR3, as DNA: TGTGCCAGCAGCCCCAAAAGACGGGAAGTAGGCTACACCTTC. Protein product: CASSPKRREVGYTF.

The DNA of the CDR3 is TGCGCCAGCAGCCAAGTCGTCGGGACAGGATCTTACGAGCAGTACGTC. As protein: CASSQVVGTGSYEQYV. The chain is built from TRBV4-1 and TRBJ2-7; 8 bases map to TRBD1. In germline, CDR1 is MGHRA, CDR2 YSYEKL. The CDR3 sequence is 16 residues long. J gave up 4 bases and V 1 base, and 9 bases lay outside the gene matches.

The chain links TRBV10-1 to TRBJ1-6, with 10 bases lining up with TRBD1. Germline CDR1 WNHNN, CDR2 SYGVQD (reference sequence). The CDR3 sequence is 15 residues long. V was pared by 4 bases and J by 9 bases, with 6 bases of the junction left unmatched. CDR3 sequence reads: CASSATGGLGSPLHF. The CDR3 bases are TGCGCCAGCAGTGCGACAGGGGGCTTGGGTTCACCCCTCCACTTT.

This clone occurred a few times. The rearrangement joins TRBV5-1 to TRBJ1-3; no clear D gene. V dropped 1 base and J dropped 0 bases, with 23 bases sitting between them. The CDR3 sequence is 20 residues long. Germline V gene lookup returns CDR1 SGHRS and CDR2 YFSETQ. The CDR3 DNA follows: TGCGCCAGCAGCTTGCGCCCACGAGAAGAAAACTGGAGCTCTGGAAACACCATATATTTT. It yields the protein CASSLRPREENWSSGNTIYF.